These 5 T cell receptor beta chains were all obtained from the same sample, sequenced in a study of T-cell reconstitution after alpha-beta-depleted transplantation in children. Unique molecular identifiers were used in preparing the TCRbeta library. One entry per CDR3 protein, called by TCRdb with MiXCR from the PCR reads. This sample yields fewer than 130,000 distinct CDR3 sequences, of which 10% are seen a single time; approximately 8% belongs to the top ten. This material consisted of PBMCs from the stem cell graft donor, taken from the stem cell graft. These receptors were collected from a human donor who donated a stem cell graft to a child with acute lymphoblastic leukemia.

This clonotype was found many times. The CDR3 loop is CASSYREGDTEAFF. CDR3 in DNA: TGTGCCAGCAGTTACAGGGAGGGGGACACTGAAGCTTTCTTT. The genes are TRBV6-5 and TRBJ1-1; D may be TRBD1 (6 bases). Germline CDR1 MNHEY, CDR2 SVGAGI. Trimming removed 2 bases at V and 3 bases at J, with 10 bases between. The CDR3 loop spans 14 amino acids.

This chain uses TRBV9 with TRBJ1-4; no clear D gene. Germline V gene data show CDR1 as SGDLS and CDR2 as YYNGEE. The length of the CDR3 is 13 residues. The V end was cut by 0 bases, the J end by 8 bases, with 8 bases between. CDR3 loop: CASSVAGPEKLFF. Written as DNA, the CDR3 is TGTGCCAGCAGCGTAGCTGGCCCCGAAAAACTGTTTTTT.

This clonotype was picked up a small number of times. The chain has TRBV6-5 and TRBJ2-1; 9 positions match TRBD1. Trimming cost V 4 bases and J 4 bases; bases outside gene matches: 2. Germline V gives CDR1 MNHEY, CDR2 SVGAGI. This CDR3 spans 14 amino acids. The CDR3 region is CASSLDRGYNEQFF. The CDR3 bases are TGTGCCAGCAGTTTAGACAGGGGGTACAATGAGCAGTTCTTC.

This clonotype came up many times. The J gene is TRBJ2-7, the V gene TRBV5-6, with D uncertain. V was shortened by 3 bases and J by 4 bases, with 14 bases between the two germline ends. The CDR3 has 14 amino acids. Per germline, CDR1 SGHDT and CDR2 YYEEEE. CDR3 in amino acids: CASSYYGPRYEQYF. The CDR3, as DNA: TGTGCCAGCAGCTATTATGGCCCACGGTACGAGCAGTACTTC.

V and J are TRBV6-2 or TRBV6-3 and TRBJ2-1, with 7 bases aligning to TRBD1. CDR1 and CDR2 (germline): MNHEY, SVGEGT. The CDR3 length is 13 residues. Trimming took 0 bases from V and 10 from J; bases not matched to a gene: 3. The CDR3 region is CASSYSTGWEQFF. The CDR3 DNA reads TGTGCCAGCAGTTACTCGACAGGGTGGGAGCAGTTCTTC.